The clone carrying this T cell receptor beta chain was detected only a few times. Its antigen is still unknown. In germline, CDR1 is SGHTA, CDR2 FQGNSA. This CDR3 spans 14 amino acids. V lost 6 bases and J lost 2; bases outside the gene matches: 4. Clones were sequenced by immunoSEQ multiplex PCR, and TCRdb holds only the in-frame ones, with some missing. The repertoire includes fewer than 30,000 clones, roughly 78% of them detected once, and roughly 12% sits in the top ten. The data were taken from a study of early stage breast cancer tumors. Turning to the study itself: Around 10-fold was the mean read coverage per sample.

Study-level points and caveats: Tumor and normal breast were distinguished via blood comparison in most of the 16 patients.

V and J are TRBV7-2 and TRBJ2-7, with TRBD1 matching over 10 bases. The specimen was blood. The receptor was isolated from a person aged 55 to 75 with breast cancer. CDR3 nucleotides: TGTGCCAGCAGGTCGGGACAGGGGACCTACGAGCAGTACTTC. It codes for CASRSGQGTYEQYF.